Listed here is a single TCR beta chain. Its antigen is still unknown. The sample comes from a study of cytomegalovirus exposure and HLA in healthy donors. Study-level findings and limits: Listed as cytomegalovirus-associated were around 160 TCR beta chains.

The PCR contained 60 Vbeta and 13 Jbeta primers. The assay was immunoSEQ multiplex PCR, and TCRdb's table has in-frame clones only and misses some. The table lists tens of thousands of clones, under 85% of them singletons, with around 8.9% in the top ten. Sequenced: PBMCs. The sequence was obtained from a woman aged 40 to 50 in good health and CMV-seropositive.

CDR3 loop: CASSARTGRPEAFF. DNA of the CDR3: TGTGCCAGCAGCGCCCGGACAGGGAGGCCTGAAGCTTTCTTT. J is TRBJ1-1 and V is TRBV7-9; TRBD1 aligns across 8 bases. CDR3 size: 14 residues. Germline-derived CDR1 and CDR2 are SEHNR and FQNEAQ (reference sequence). After removal of 5 bases from V and 6 bases from J, the junction contained 8 bases not matched to a gene.